This TCR beta chain stems from a study of CD4 T cells in relation to SARS-CoV-2 and coronaviruses. Background on the study: TCR beta CDR3s were sequenced after approximately 9-day antigen culture of PBMCs.

Trimming pared 4 bases from V and 11 bases from J, leaving 9 bases between. The CDR3 extends over 11 amino acids. Germline CDR1 LNHDA, CDR2 SQIVND (reference sequence). CD4+ T cells from unexposed donors were obtained before the COVID-19 pandemic (2011-2018). CD4+ T cells were isolated from the cells after 10 days of culture. Testing used SARS-CoV-2 S/N and four cold-coronavirus spikes on unexposed-donor CD4+ T cells, cells permitting. Comment on this clone: Its antigen is undetermined.

TCRdb's table, derived via immunoSEQ multiplex PCR, lists solely in-frame clones and lacks some. The sample carries about 21,000 clones, 76% recorded once. Overall study findings and caveats: Crossreactivity was assessed only for spike protein, not other viral proteins. In around three fifths of donors, memory CD4+ clonotypes crossrecognized SARS-CoV-2 and at least one common cold coronavirus spike.

Sequenced: CD4+ T cells from PBMCs, cultured in vitro. The chain joins TRBV19 to TRBJ2-1; D uncertain. The clonotype comes from a human donor in good health. The DNA for the CDR3 is TGTGCCAGTAGTAGCCTAGGGCAGCAGTTCTTC. It translates to CASSSLGQQFF.